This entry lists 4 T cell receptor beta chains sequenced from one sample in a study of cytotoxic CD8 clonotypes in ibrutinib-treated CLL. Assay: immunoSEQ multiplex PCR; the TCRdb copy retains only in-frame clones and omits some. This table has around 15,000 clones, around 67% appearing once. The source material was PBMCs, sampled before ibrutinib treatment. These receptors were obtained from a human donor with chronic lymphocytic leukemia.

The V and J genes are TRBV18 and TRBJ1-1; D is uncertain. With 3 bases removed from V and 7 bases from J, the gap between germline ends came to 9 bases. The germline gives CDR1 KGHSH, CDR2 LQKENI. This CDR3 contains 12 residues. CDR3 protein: CASSPREGEAFF. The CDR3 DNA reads TGTGCCAGCTCACCTAGGGAGGGTGAAGCTTTCTTT.

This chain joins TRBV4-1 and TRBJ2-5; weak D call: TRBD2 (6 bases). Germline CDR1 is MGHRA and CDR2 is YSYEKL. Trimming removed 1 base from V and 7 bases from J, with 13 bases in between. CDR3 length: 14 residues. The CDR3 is CASSQGGDRGTQYF. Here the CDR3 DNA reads TGCGCCAGCAGCCAAGGGGGGGACCGCGGGACCCAGTACTTC.

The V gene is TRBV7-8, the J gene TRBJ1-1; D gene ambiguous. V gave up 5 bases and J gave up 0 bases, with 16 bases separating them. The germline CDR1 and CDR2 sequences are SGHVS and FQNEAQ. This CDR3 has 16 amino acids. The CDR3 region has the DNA TGTGCCAGCAGCCAAGCCTCGGCACCTTTGAACACTGAAGCTTTCTTT. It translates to CASSQASAPLNTEAFF.

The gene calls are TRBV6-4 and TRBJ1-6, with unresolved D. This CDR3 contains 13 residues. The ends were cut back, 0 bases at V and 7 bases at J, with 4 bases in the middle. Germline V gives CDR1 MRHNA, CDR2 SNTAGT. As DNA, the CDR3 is TGTGCCAGCAGTGACTCGGACAATTCACCCCTCCACTTT. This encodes CASSDSDNSPLHF.